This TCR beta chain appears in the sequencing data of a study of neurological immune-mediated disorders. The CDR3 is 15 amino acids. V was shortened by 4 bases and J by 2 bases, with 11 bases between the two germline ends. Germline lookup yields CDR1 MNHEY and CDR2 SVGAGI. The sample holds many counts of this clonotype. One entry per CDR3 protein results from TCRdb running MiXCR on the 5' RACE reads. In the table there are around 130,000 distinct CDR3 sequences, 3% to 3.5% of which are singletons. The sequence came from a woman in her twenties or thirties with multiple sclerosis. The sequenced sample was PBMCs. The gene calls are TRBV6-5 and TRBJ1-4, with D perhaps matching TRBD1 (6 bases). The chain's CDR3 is CASSSRGRTNEKLFF. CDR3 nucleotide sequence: TGTGCCAGCAGTTCCAGGGGTAGGACTAATGAAAAACTGTTTTTT.